This passage covers 24 T cell receptor beta chains from one sample sequenced in a study of beta chain features in type 1 diabetes. For these TCRs, the target antigens are not known. Reverse transcription of all isolated RNA meant that expressed TCRB transcripts were sequenced. Sequenced by immunoSEQ multiplex PCR; TCRdb stores in-frame clones only, minus some. The sample carries approximately 730,000 clones, under 15% recorded once. Study-level findings and limits: Type 1 diabetes patients had TCRB CDR3s that were shorter (moderately but significantly so) in all four CD4+ subsets.

Sample: naive CD4+ T cells from blood. These receptors were taken from a man aged 18 to 30 with type 1 diabetes.

In its sample, this clone was seen once. Additional DNA sequences in this sample encode the identical CDR3. The chain employs TRBV19 and TRBJ1-5; tentative D call: TRBD1 (5 bases). Trimming cost V 5 bases and J 2 bases, with 10 bases left between them. Per germline, CDR1 LNHDA and CDR2 SQIVND (reference sequence). The CDR3 loop spans 14 amino acids. Here the CDR3 reads CASSGQGGNQPQHF. CDR3 bases: TGTGCCAGTAGTGGGCAGGGCGGCAATCAGCCCCAGCATTTT.

In its sample, this clone was seen a few times. This sequence joins TRBV5-1 and TRBJ2-5, with D maybe TRBD2 (5 bases). CDR3 size: 15 residues. Trimming removed 5 bases at V and 2 bases at J, with 16 bases between. Germline V gives CDR1 SGHRS, CDR2 YFSETQ. The CDR3 nucleotides read TGCGCCAGCAGACCGGACCCTCCGGGGCAAGAGACCCAGTACTTC. Residues: CASRPDPPGQETQYF.

This clone was counted between two and nine times. The chain has TRBV2 and TRBJ2-7; the D gene could be TRBD1 or TRBD2 (5 bases each). Trimming shortened V by 6 bases and J by 0 bases, and 6 bases separated the two germline ends. The germline V gene encodes CDR1 SNHLY and CDR2 FYNNEI. The CDR3 contains 12 residues. The CDR3 protein is CASRGTSYEQYF. The DNA of the CDR3 is TGTGCCAGCAGGGGGACCTCCTACGAGCAGTACTTC.

The chain uses TRBV27 and TRBJ2-7; D remains unclear. Trimming pared 6 bases from V and 0 bases from J, leaving 6 bases between. This CDR3 contains 12 residues. The germline V gene has CDR1 MNHEY and CDR2 SMNVEV (reference sequence). The CDR3 DNA sequence: TGTGCCAGCAGGCCCAACTCCTACGAGCAGTACTTC. This translates into CASRPNSYEQYF.

This clone was detected a few times. This chain connects TRBV30 to TRBJ2-6; D gene ambiguous. CDR1 and CDR2 from the germline V gene are GTSNPN and SVGIG (reference sequence). V gave up 0 bases and J gave up 6 bases, with 0 bases separating them. There are 11 residues in the CDR3. CDR3 protein: CAWSVANVLTF. In nucleotides, the CDR3 is TGTGCCTGGAGTGTGGCCAACGTCCTGACTTTC.

This rearrangement joins TRBV2 to TRBJ2-2, with D perhaps assigned TRBD1 or TRBD2 (5 bases each). The germline CDR1 and CDR2 sequences are SNHLY and FYNNEI. The ends were cut back, 5 bases at V and 15 bases at J, with 13 bases in the middle. The CDR3 totals 11 residues. For the CDR3, the DNA is TGTGCCAGCAGTCCGGAAGGGACGGTGTTTTTT. This sequence encodes CASSPEGTVFF.

The J gene is TRBJ1-3, the V gene TRBV4-1, with 7 bases aligning to TRBD1. Germline loops: CDR1 MGHRA, CDR2 YSYEKL. V was clipped by 1 base and J by 13 bases; unmatched bases: 13. This CDR3 contains 15 residues. CDR3 nucleotides: TGCGCCAGCAGCCAAGCCGGGACAGAAAGCAGGGGAATATATTTT. This encodes CASSQAGTESRGIYF.

There are a few counts of this clone. The chain recombines TRBV14 with TRBJ2-5, with D maybe TRBD1 (5 bases). The CDR3 consists of 13 residues. V was pared by 4 bases and J by 2 bases, with 8 bases between. In germline, CDR1 is SGHDN, CDR2 FVKESK. DNA for the CDR3: TGTGCCAGCAGCCGGGCAGGGCAAGAGACCCAGTACTTC. Its protein is CASSRAGQETQYF.

As concerns this clone: As the CDR3 is not closed by the conserved phenylalanine or tryptophan, this likely results from a read error. Because the CDR3's place on the DNA is in doubt, the DNA is left out and the CDR3 is given as listed by TCRdb. The chain joins TRBV4-1 to TRBJ1-3. 9 amino acids form the CDR3, both terminal residues included. Germline assignment: CDR1 MGHRA and CDR2 YSYEKL. CDR3 region: CASSRDPGS.

This sequence joins TRBV11-2 and TRBJ2-1; the match to TRBD1 covers 7 bases. Germline assignment: CDR1 SGHAT and CDR2 FQNNGV. The CDR3 runs to 16 residues. The V segment lost 2 bases and the J segment 4 bases; nucleotides outside the gene matches: 8. The CDR3 loop is CASSLLATGIYNEQFF. The CDR3 DNA sequence: TGTGCCAGCAGCTTACTTGCGACAGGGATATACAATGAGCAGTTCTTC.

There are a few counts of this clone. Other DNA sequences within the sample encode an identical CDR3. This sequence joins TRBV7-9 and TRBJ2-7, with D maybe TRBD2 (6 bases). V gave up 1 base and J gave up 1 base, with 8 bases separating them. Germline CDR1 and CDR2: SEHNR and FQNEAQ (reference sequence). The CDR3 runs to 14 residues. The CDR3 reads CASSLGGTSYEQYF. CDR3 DNA sequence: TGTGCCAGCAGCTTAGGGGGGACTTCCTACGAGCAGTACTTC. Looking up the rest from reference TRBV7-9 and TRBJ2-7 gives the full variable domain: DTGVSQNPRHKITKRGQNVTFRCDPISEHNRLYWYRQTLGQGPEFLTYFQNEAQLEKSRLLSDRFSAERPKGSFSTLEIQRTEQGDSAMYLCASSLGGTSYEQYFGPGTRLTVT.

This clone was seen a few times. The rearrangement uses TRBV30 and TRBJ1-2, with unresolved D. V lost 2 bases and J 8 bases, leaving 15 bases between the germline ends. Per the germline V gene, CDR1 is GTSNPN and CDR2 is SVGIG (reference sequence). This CDR3 is built from 13 residues. CDR3 sequence: CAWSLKGYGGYTF. The CDR3 DNA sequence: TGTGCCTGGAGTTTAAAAGGGTACGGGGGCTACACCTTC.

This clone has only a few counts. This rearrangement joins TRBV10-3 to TRBJ2-2; TRBD1 matches 9 bases. Germline assignment: CDR1 ENHRY and CDR2 SYGVKD. V shed 8 bases, J shed 3 bases, and the junction held 7 bases outside the gene matches. The CDR3 runs 15 residues. The CDR3 DNA reads as TGTGCCATCTCACAGGGGGCGGACGACACCGGGGAGCTGTTTTTT. Amino acid sequence: CAISQGADDTGELFF.

V and J are TRBV28 and TRBJ1-4; perhaps TRBD1 as D (5 bases). The V gene's germline CDR1 is MDHEN and CDR2 SYDVKM. This CDR3 is built from 14 residues. V was cut by 6 bases and J by 8 bases, with 16 bases left in between. CDR3 amino acids: CASSFRMEGEKLFF. DNA for the CDR3: TGTGCCAGCAGCTTCCGAATGGAGGGGGAAAAACTGTTTTTT. Variable domain in full (rest from reference TRBV28 and TRBJ1-4): DVKVTQSSRYLVKRTGEKVFLECVQDMDHENMFWYRQDPGLGLRLIYFSYDVKMKEKGDIPEGYSVSREKKERFSLILESASTNQTSMYLCASSFRMEGEKLFFGSGTQLSVL.

This chain uses TRBV29-1 with TRBJ2-1; 12 positions match TRBD1. The CDR3 length is 13 residues. V lost 5 bases to trimming and J lost 7 bases; unmatched junction nucleotides: 3. The germline gives CDR1 SQVTM, CDR2 ANQGSEA. The CDR3 spells CSVWGQGANEQFF. In DNA form, the CDR3 reads TGCAGCGTTTGGGGACAGGGGGCGAATGAGCAGTTCTTC.

V usage is TRBV7-9 and J usage is TRBJ1-2; 9 bases match TRBD1. The CDR3 runs 14 residues. The germline V gene has CDR1 SEHNR and CDR2 FQNEAQ (reference sequence). V was pared by 4 bases and J by 6 bases, with 6 bases of the junction left unmatched. CDR3 residues: CASSYPGQGNGYTF. The CDR3 DNA sequence: TGTGCCAGCAGCTATCCGGGACAGGGTAATGGCTACACCTTC.

In this sample, this clone turned up a few times. The chain joins TRBV5-4 to TRBJ2-2, with 7 bases that match TRBD1. The CDR3 covers 15 residues. Per the germline V gene, CDR1 is SGHNT and CDR2 is YYREEE (reference sequence). The V and J ends lost 0 bases and 4 bases, in that order; junction bases with no gene match: 3. CDR3 sequence: CASSLEGTATGELFF. The CDR3 DNA sequence: TGTGCCAGCAGCTTGGAGGGGACAGCCACCGGGGAGCTGTTTTTT.

In its sample, this clone was seen many times. The chain couples TRBV30 to TRBJ2-2; weak D call: TRBD1 (5 bases). Germline CDR1 reads GTSNPN; CDR2 reads SVGIG (reference sequence). This CDR3 has 13 amino acids. V was shortened by 5 bases and J by 2 bases, with 9 bases between the two germline ends. CDR3 bases: TGTGCCTGGCAAGGGGATAACACCGGGGAGCTGTTTTTT. It translates to CAWQGDNTGELFF.

This clone was counted only a few times. The chain joins TRBV7-2 to TRBJ2-1, with 12 bases identical to TRBD2. V shed 2 bases and J 7 bases; nucleotides not matched to a gene: 9. Germline assignment: CDR1 SGHTA and CDR2 FQGNSA. CDR3 length: 17 amino acids. The CDR3 loop is CASSLRTSGATLNEQFF. As DNA, the CDR3 is TGTGCCAGCAGCTTACGGACTAGCGGGGCTACGTTGAATGAGCAGTTCTTC.

A few counts support this clone. This sample includes further DNA sequences coding for the same CDR3. V and J are TRBV30 and TRBJ2-5, with D unclear. The V end was cut by 0 bases, the J end by 1 base, with 6 bases between. The germline V gene encodes CDR1 GTSNPN and CDR2 SVGIG (reference sequence). This CDR3 contains 13 residues. CDR3 DNA: TGTGCCTGGAGTGTTTTAGCCCAAGAGACCCAGTACTTC. Its protein is CAWSVLAQETQYF.

There are a few counts of this clone. Other DNA sequences in the sample encode the same CDR3. The genes are TRBV30 and TRBJ2-7; D not certain. CDR1 and CDR2 (germline): GTSNPN, SVGIG (reference sequence). V lost 0 bases and J 4 bases, leaving 7 bases between the germline ends. This CDR3 spans 12 amino acids. In DNA form, the CDR3 reads TGTGCCTGGAGTGTTATTGGGTACGAGCAGTACTTC. The encoded protein is CAWSVIGYEQYF.

The table lists this clone with a few counts. The chain couples TRBV7-9 to TRBJ1-1, with 11 nucleotides matching TRBD1. CDR1 is SEHNR and CDR2 is FQNEAQ in the germline V gene (reference sequence). Losses at the gene ends were 11 bases for V and 1 base for J; bases not matched to a gene: 6. The CDR3 runs to 14 residues. The CDR3 DNA sequence: TGTGCCTCTATCGGGACAGGGGGGAACACTGAAGCTTTCTTT. The encoded protein is CASIGTGGNTEAFF.

This clone was picked up a small number of times. CDR3 sequence: CASSLRRNTEAFF. The CDR3, as DNA: TGTGCCAGCAGCTTGAGGAGGAACACTGAAGCTTTCTTT. The chain recombines TRBV11-2 with TRBJ1-1; D not certain. The germline CDR1 and CDR2 sequences are SGHAT and FQNNGV. This CDR3 is 13 amino acids long. The V and J ends lost 3 bases and 1 base respectively, with 6 bases between them.

With respect to this clone: In the same sample, other DNA sequences code for this CDR3. The gene calls are TRBV5-1 and TRBJ2-5; D not certain. V lost 0 bases and J 5 bases, leaving 5 bases between the germline ends. The CDR3 extends over 12 amino acids. CDR1 SGHRS and CDR2 YFSETQ come from the germline V gene. The DNA for the CDR3 is TGCGCCAGCAGCTTGGTGGGGGAGACCCAGTACTTC. Amino acids: CASSLVGETQYF.